This note documents a single TCR beta chain sequence. The target antigen is unknown. Only in-frame clones appear in the TCRdb table, and some are missing; sequencing was by immunoSEQ multiplex PCR. The sample consists of about 8,600 clones, 75% of them appearing once. The CDR3 is 18 amino acids. Germline CDR1 is SGDLS and CDR2 is YYNGEE. The junction had 8 bases not matched to a gene; V was cut back by 3 bases and J by 4 bases. This specimen belongs to a study of somatic mutations in cytotoxic T cells in rheumatoid arthritis. Study conclusions and caveats: Antigenic targets recognized by the expanded CD8+ clones remained undetermined. CD8+ clonality rose with age in rheumatoid arthritis patients, not healthy controls. Over 20% of CD8+ cells belonged to the largest CD8+ clone in about an eighth of the 65 patients. Nothing was done to adjust for multiple comparisons when TRBV07 showed up slightly less in rheumatoid arthritis patients.

The receptor comes from a woman aged 50 to 60 in good health. Sequenced input: CD8+ T cells sorted from blood. The rearrangement joins TRBV9 to TRBJ2-1, with 15 bases that match TRBD2. The CDR3 nucleotides are TGTGCCAGCAGCGAACCCTCGGGACTAGCGGGGGGTTACAATGAGCAGTTCTTC. It translates to CASSEPSGLAGGYNEQFF.